Reported below is one T cell receptor (beta chain). Its specificity is not known. CDR1 and CDR2 from the germline V gene are SQVTM and ANQGSEA. The CDR3 length is 11 residues. Trimming removed 5 bases at V and 8 bases at J, with 12 bases between. The entry originates in a study of cytomegalovirus exposure and HLA in healthy donors. Study findings and constraints: Most TCR sequences were seen very rarely across donors, but some public TCRs occurred in many.

Each donor's status was that of a healthy bone marrow donor. Researchers ran the PCR with 60 Vbeta and 13 Jbeta primers. Produced via immunoSEQ multiplex PCR; TCRdb's table is partial and in-frame only. The sample lists about 120,000 clones; roughly 65% were seen once. The material sequenced was PBMCs. The chain recombines TRBV29-1 with TRBJ1-2; D is perhaps TRBD1 (5 bases). This clonotype was sampled from a man aged 40-49 years in good health and CMV-seropositive. The CDR3 DNA reads TGCAGCGTTTCCAGGGTAGGAGGCTACACCTTC. Translating gives CSVSRVGGYTF. Filled out from reference TRBV29-1 and TRBJ1-2, the complete variable domain reads SAVISQKPSRDICQRGTSLTIQCQVDSQVTMMFWYRQQPGQSLTLIATANQGSEATYESGFVIDKFPISRPNLTFSTLTVSNMSPEDSSIYLCSVSRVGGYTFGSGTRLTVV.